The rows below give T cell receptor beta chains drawn from one sample of a study of OX40 agonist ivuxolimab in advanced cancers. Sequenced by immunoSEQ multiplex PCR; TCRdb stores in-frame clones only, minus some. The sample has over 30,000 clones, about 85% seen once. The specimen was CD4+ or CD8+ T cells sorted from blood, collected in a trial of the OX40 agonist ivuxolimab. The receptors were sampled from an adult with an advanced solid tumor such as melanoma, head and neck, liver or kidney cancer. Both conserved end residues are trimmed from each CDR3. Fields, in order: J gene, D gene, V gene, CDR3 protein. A D gene is named only where the DNA matches it firmly.

>TRBJ2-1|-|TRBV19
ASSIVPNEQF
>TRBJ2-7|-|TRBV2
ASTESGTGTYEQY
>TRBJ2-7|-|TRBV5-1
ASRGARESYEQY
>TRBJ1-3|TRBD1|TRBV7-9
ASSSGQRRADTIY
>TRBJ2-1|-|TRBV28
ASSPGKGNNEQF
>TRBJ1-4|-|TRBV7-6
ASSSQGFEKLF
>TRBJ2-7|-|TRBV27
ASSLSGRYGGRGSSYEQY
>TRBJ2-3|TRBD2|TRBV27
ASSSPSGPGTDTQY
>TRBJ2-3|TRBD2|TRBV7-8
ASSRLLAGAPTDTQY
>TRBJ1-4|-|TRBV6-6
ASSYSGDEKLF
>TRBJ2-2|TRBD1|TRBV10-1
AYTGGTGASGELF
>TRBJ2-4|-|TRBV19
ASSIGGDIAKNIQY
>TRBJ2-7|-|TRBV30
AWAMGAAYEQY
>TRBJ1-2|-|TRBV2
ASSPRAHSYGYT
>TRBJ2-5|-|TRBV18
ASSPVQANPGTQY
>TRBJ2-3|TRBD2|TRBV28
ASSHLAGGKTDTQY
>TRBJ2-1|-|TRBV5-1
ASSLRQSSYNEQF